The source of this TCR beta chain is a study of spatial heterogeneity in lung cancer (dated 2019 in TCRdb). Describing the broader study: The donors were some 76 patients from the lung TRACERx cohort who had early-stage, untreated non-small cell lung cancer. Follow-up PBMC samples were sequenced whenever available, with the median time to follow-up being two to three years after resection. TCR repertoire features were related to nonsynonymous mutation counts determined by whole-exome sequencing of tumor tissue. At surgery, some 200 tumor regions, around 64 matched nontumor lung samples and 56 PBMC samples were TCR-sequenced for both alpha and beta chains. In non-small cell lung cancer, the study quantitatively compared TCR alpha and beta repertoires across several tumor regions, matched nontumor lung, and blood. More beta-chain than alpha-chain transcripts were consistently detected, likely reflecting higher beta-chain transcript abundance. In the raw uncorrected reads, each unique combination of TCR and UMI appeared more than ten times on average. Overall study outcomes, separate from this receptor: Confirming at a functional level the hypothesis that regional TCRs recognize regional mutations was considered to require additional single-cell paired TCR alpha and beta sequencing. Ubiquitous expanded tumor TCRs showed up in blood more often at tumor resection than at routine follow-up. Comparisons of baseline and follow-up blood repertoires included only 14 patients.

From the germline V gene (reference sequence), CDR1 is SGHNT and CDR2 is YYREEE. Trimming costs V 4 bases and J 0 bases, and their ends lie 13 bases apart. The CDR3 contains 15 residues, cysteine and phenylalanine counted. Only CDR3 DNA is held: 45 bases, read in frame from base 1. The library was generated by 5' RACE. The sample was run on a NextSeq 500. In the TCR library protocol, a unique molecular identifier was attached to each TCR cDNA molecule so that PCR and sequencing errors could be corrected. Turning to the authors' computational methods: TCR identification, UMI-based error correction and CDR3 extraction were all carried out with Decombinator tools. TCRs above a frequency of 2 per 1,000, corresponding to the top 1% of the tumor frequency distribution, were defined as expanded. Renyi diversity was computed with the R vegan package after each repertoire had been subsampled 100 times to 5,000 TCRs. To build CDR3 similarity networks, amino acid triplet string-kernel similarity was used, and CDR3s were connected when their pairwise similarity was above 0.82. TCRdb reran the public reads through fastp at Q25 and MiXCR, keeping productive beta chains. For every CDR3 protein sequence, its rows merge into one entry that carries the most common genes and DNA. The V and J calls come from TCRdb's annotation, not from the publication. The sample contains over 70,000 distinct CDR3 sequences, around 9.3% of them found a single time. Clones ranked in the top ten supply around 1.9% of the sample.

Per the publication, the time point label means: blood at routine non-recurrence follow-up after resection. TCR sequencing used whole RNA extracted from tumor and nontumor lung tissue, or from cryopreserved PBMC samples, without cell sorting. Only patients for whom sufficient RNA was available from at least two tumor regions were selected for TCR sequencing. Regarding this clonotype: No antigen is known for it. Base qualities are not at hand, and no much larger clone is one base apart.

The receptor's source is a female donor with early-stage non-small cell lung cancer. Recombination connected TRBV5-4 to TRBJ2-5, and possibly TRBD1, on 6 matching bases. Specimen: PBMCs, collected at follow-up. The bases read TGTGCCAGCAGCAGCGCCGGGACACACCAAGAGACCCAGTACTTC. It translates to CASSSAGTHQETQYF.